The 22 T cell receptor beta chains given below trace back to one sample, sequenced in a study of OX40 agonist ivuxolimab in advanced cancers. The data were produced by immunoSEQ multiplex PCR, yet TCRdb's version contains in-frame clones alone and is incomplete. The data contain roughly 92,000 clones, around 91% of them seen just once; the ten biggest clones take up around 0.86%. The sequencing used CD4+ or CD8+ T cells sorted from blood, collected in a trial of the OX40 agonist ivuxolimab. The receptors were gathered from an adult with an advanced solid tumor such as melanoma, head and neck, liver or kidney cancer.

The V and J genes are TRBV5-4 and TRBJ2-5; TRBD2 matches 7 bases. Germline V gene sequence: CDR1 SGHNT, CDR2 YYREEE (reference sequence). The trim removed 1 base at V and 3 bases at J, leaving 3 bases unmatched. The CDR3 totals 14 residues. The CDR3, as DNA: TGTGCCAGCAGCTTGTCGGGGACTAAAGAGACCCAGTACTTC. Translated, it gives CASSLSGTKETQYF.

The genes are TRBV18 and TRBJ2-2; 7 nucleotides line up with TRBD2. The CDR3 runs to 14 residues. Germline values: CDR1 KGHSH, CDR2 LQKENI. V was clipped by 3 bases and J by 7 bases; unmatched bases: 5. The CDR3 spells CASSPRLADGELFF. The CDR3, as DNA: TGTGCCAGCTCACCTAGGCTAGCGGACGGGGAGCTGTTTTTT.

The chain is built from TRBV11-2 and TRBJ2-5; D may be TRBD1 or TRBD2 (6 bases each). Germline values: CDR1 SGHAT, CDR2 FQNNGV. Trimming stripped 1 base from V and 5 bases from J, with 14 bases between. CDR3 size: 15 residues. CDR3 bases: TGTGCCAGCAGCTTAGTTGGGGGGCGCCGGGAGACCCAGTACTTC. Protein: CASSLVGGRRETQYF.

This chain links TRBV5-1 with TRBJ1-1, with TRBD1 as a possible D gene (5 bases). Deletions cut 5 bases from V and 4 bases from J, with 12 bases between. In germline, CDR1 is SGHRS, CDR2 YFSETQ. The CDR3 consists of 13 residues. CDR3: CASSSTVTTEAFF. The CDR3 nucleotides are TGCGCCAGCAGTTCGACAGTTACCACTGAAGCTTTCTTT.

This clone was found a few times. The CDR3 sequence is CAKTGTMNTGELFF. CDR3 nucleotide sequence: TGTGCCAAGACCGGGACCATGAACACCGGGGAGCTGTTTTTT. The chain is built from TRBV14 and TRBJ2-2; D may match TRBD1 or TRBD2 (5 bases each). This CDR3 comprises 14 residues. Trimming shortened V by 10 bases and J by 1 base, and 13 bases separated the two germline ends. The germline V gene encodes CDR1 SGHDN and CDR2 FVKESK. The entire variable domain, with the rest obtained from reference TRBV14 and TRBJ2-2, is as follows: EAGVTQFPSHSVIEKGQTVTLRCDPISGHDNLYWYRRVMGKEIKFLLHFVKESKQDESGMPNNRFLAERTGGTYSTLKVQPAELEDSGVYFCAKTGTMNTGELFFGEGSRLTVL.

The chain combines TRBV5-4 with TRBJ2-1; D gene ambiguous. V was trimmed by 0 bases and J by 1 base, leaving 8 bases between them. From germline, CDR1 is SGHNT and CDR2 YYREEE (reference sequence). CDR3 length: 15 residues. CDR3 coding DNA: TGTGCCAGCAGCTTGGATGTCAGTTCCTACAATGAGCAGTTCTTC. It specifies CASSLDVSSYNEQFF.

Only one count was recorded for this clone. This CDR3 reads CASSLGDRYEQYF. The CDR3 DNA follows: TGTGCCAGCAGCCTAGGTGACAGATACGAGCAGTACTTC. V is TRBV7-6 and J is TRBJ2-7; TRBD1 might be the D (5 bases). The germline V and J ends were trimmed by 5 bases and 4 bases, with 12 bases remaining between them. There are 13 residues in the CDR3. CDR1 SGHVS and CDR2 FNYEAQ come from the germline V gene. The full variable domain, its missing parts supplied by reference TRBV7-6 and TRBJ2-7, is GAGVSQSPRYKVTKRGQDVALRCDPISGHVSLYWYRQALGQGPEFLTYFNYEAQQDKSGLPNDRFSAERPEGSISTLTIQRTEQRDSAMYRCASSLGDRYEQYFGPGTRLTVT.

The V call is TRBV30, the J call TRBJ2-7, with D uncertain. The CDR3 extends over 14 amino acids. Germline V gene lookup returns CDR1 GTSNPN and CDR2 SVGIG (reference sequence). The V end was cut by 4 bases, the J end by 3 bases, with 16 bases between. CDR3 nucleotides: TGTGCCTGGAACCCGAGATTAGGCGTCTACGAGCAGTACTTC. This codes for CAWNPRLGVYEQYF.

The chain employs TRBV19 and TRBJ2-3; TRBD2 matches 9 bases. The CDR3 is made up of 14 amino acids. Germline loops: CDR1 LNHDA, CDR2 SQIVND (reference sequence). Losses at the gene ends were 4 bases for V and 3 bases for J; bases not matched to a gene: 2. Here the CDR3 DNA reads TGTGCCAGTAGTACTAGCGGGGATACAGATACGCAGTATTTT. As protein: CASSTSGDTDTQYF. The variable domain in full, completed from reference TRBV19 and TRBJ2-3, reads DGGITQSPKYLFRKEGQNVTLSCEQNLNHDAMYWYRQDPGQGLRLIYYSQIVNDFQKGDIAEGYSVSREKKESFPLTVTSAQKNPTAFYLCASSTSGDTDTQYFGPGTRLTVL.

V usage is TRBV10-3 and J usage is TRBJ1-1, with D perhaps matching TRBD1 (5 bases). Germline assignment: CDR1 ENHRY and CDR2 SYGVKD. This CDR3 has 12 amino acids. V lost 1 base and J 7 bases, leaving 7 bases between the germline ends. DNA of the CDR3: TGTGCCATCAGTGAGTTGCAGGGTGAAGCTTTCTTT. Its translation: CAISELQGEAFF.

The chain carries TRBV7-8 and TRBJ2-3, with D tentatively TRBD1 (5 bases). CDR3 size: 18 residues. The V gene's germline CDR1 is SGHVS and CDR2 FQNEAQ. Trimming stripped 2 bases from V and 0 bases from J, with 18 bases between. Here the CDR3 DNA reads TGTGCCAGCAGCTTAAAGGGGATAGACCTGTCTAGCACAGATACGCAGTATTTT. This codes for CASSLKGIDLSSTDTQYF.

The genes are TRBV5-1 and TRBJ2-7; TRBD1 aligns across 8 bases. The CDR3 totals 15 residues. The germline gives CDR1 SGHRS, CDR2 YFSETQ. With 4 bases clipped from V and 11 bases from J, the junction kept 17 bases outside the gene matches. The CDR3 region has the DNA TGCGCCAGCAGCCTGGACAGGGCTAGAATTGTGTTGGAGTACTTC. Protein sequence: CASSLDRARIVLEYF.

This chain uses TRBV19 with TRBJ2-3, with D unresolved. Per the germline V gene, CDR1 is LNHDA and CDR2 is SQIVND (reference sequence). The V end lost 7 bases, the J end lost 0 bases, and 11 bases lay between the germline ends. This CDR3 has 14 amino acids. CDR3 sequence reads: CASTSSPSTDTQYF. CDR3 DNA sequence: TGTGCCAGTACCTCTAGTCCTAGCACAGATACGCAGTATTTT.

The CDR3 DNA follows: TGTGCCAGAAAAGGGACTAGCCGATACTACGAGCAGTACTTC. Residues: CARKGTSRYYEQYF. The genes are TRBV19 and TRBJ2-7, with 9 bases aligning to TRBD2. Trimming at V came to 9 bases and at J to 3 bases, leaving 9 bases not matched to a gene. The germline CDR1 and CDR2 sequences are LNHDA and SQIVND (reference sequence). This CDR3 has 14 residues.

Details on this clone: A clone one base away is much larger, so this may be a read error. This chain connects TRBV6-1 to TRBJ2-3; no clear D gene. CDR1 is MNHNS, CDR2 SASEGT, per germline. V lost 6 bases and J 0 bases, leaving 1 base between the germline ends. The CDR3 length is 11 residues. The CDR3 loop is CASSSTDTQYF. The CDR3 bases are TGTGCCAGCAGCAGCACAGATACGCAGTATTTT.

The V gene is TRBV4-2, the J gene TRBJ2-7; the match to TRBD1 covers 10 bases. Germline V CDR1 and CDR2: LGHNA, YNFKEQ. V trimming: 1 base; J trimming: 4 bases; junction bases outside the gene matches: 10. CDR3 size: 17 residues. The CDR3 bases are TGTGCCAGCAGCCAAGGACCCGGGACAGGGGCATTATACGAGCAGTACTTC. Its translation: CASSQGPGTGALYEQYF.

The rearrangement joins TRBV7-2 to TRBJ2-1, with TRBD2 matching 8 bases. V was clipped by 5 bases and J by 3 bases; unmatched bases: 6. Germline values: CDR1 SGHTA, CDR2 FQGNSA. The CDR3 runs to 15 residues. CDR3 region: CASSTTSGLYNEQFF. The CDR3 DNA sequence: TGTGCCAGCAGCACAACTAGCGGACTCTACAATGAGCAGTTCTTC.

The rearrangement links TRBV19 to TRBJ2-7, with unresolved D. The V end lost 5 bases, the J end lost 7 bases, and 15 bases lay between the germline ends. This CDR3 is built from 13 residues. Germline CDR1 and CDR2: LNHDA and SQIVND (reference sequence). The CDR3, as DNA: TGTGCCAGTAGTTCAACCCAATTTCGGGAGCAGTACTTC. This codes for CASSSTQFREQYF.

A remark on this clone: Other DNA sequences within the sample encode an identical CDR3. This chain joins TRBV11-3 and TRBJ2-1; D is uncertain. Deletions cut 5 bases from V and 7 bases from J, with 9 bases between. CDR3 length: 12 amino acids. Germline V gives CDR1 SGHNT, CDR2 YENEEA. This CDR3 reads CASSPRRNEQFF. The DNA for the CDR3 is TGTGCCAGCAGCCCCCGTAGAAATGAGCAGTTCTTC.

The rearrangement uses TRBV30 and TRBJ2-3, with 11 bases aligning to TRBD2. Germline CDR1 and CDR2: GTSNPN and SVGIG (reference sequence). V lost 4 bases and J lost 4; bases outside the gene matches: 7. This CDR3 contains 15 residues. CDR3: CAWKQLAGEADTQYF. In DNA form, the CDR3 reads TGTGCCTGGAAACAACTAGCGGGAGAGGCAGATACGCAGTATTTT.

The rearrangement joins TRBV6-1 to TRBJ2-3; tentatively, D is TRBD2 (5 bases). The CDR3 length is 14 residues. With 2 bases removed from V and 4 bases from J, the gap between germline ends came to 10 bases. Germline values: CDR1 MNHNS, CDR2 SASEGT. CDR3 DNA sequence: TGTGCCAGCAGTGAACGGGTCGGGGCAGATACGCAGTATTTT. Translated: CASSERVGADTQYF.

The chain recombines TRBV30 with TRBJ1-2; D may be TRBD1 (6 bases). The germline gives CDR1 GTSNPN, CDR2 SVGIG (reference sequence). The CDR3 contains 12 residues. V lost 5 bases and J lost 1, with 8 bases in between. For the CDR3, the DNA is TGTGCCTGGGGGGGCTTTAACTATGGCTACACCTTC. It is translated as CAWGGFNYGYTF.